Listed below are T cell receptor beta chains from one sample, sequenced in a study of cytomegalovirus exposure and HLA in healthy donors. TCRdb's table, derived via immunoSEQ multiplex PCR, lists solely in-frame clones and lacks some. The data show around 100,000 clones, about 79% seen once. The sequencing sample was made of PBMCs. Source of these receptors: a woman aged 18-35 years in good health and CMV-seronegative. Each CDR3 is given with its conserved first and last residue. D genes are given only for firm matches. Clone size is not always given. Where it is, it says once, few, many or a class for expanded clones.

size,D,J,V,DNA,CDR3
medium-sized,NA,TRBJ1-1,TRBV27,TGTGCCAGCAGTTTAGAGGGAAAAACTGAAGCTTTCTTT,CASSLEGKTEAFF
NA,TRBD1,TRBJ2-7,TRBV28,TGTGCCAGCAGTTTAGGGGGCAGGGGGCACGAGCAGTACTTC,CASSLGGRGHEQYF
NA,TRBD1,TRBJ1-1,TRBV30,TGTGCCTGGAGTGTACGGTCTCAGGGGGAAACTGAAGCTTTCTTT,CAWSVRSQGETEAFF
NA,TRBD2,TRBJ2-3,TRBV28,TGTGCCCTTAGAGCGAGCGGGAGCGAAACGCAGTATTTT,CALRASGSETQYF
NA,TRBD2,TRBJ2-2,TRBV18,TGTGCCAGCTCACCACCAAATGCGGGAGACGTCACCGGGGAGCTGTTTTTT,CASSPPNAGDVTGELFF
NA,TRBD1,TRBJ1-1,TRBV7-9,TGTGCCAGCAGCCGGGACAGGGGTATGAACACTGAAGCTTTCTTT,CASSRDRGMNTEAFF
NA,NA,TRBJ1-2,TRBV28,TGTGCCAGCAGTTCAGCCTCAGGACAGTCAGGCTACACCTTC,CASSSASGQSGYTF
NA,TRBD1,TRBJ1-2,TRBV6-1,TGTGCCAGCAGTGAAAGGGTCGGGACAGGGGTTGTCGACGGCTATGGCTACACCTTC,CASSERVGTGVVDGYGYTF
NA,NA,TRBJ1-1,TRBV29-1,TGCAGCGTTGCCAGGAACGCTATGAACACTGAAGCTTTCTTT,CSVARNAMNTEAFF
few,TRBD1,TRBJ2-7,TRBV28,TGTGCCAGCAGGCGGGACAGGGGGTTCTCCTACGAGCAGTACTTC,CASRRDRGFSYEQYF